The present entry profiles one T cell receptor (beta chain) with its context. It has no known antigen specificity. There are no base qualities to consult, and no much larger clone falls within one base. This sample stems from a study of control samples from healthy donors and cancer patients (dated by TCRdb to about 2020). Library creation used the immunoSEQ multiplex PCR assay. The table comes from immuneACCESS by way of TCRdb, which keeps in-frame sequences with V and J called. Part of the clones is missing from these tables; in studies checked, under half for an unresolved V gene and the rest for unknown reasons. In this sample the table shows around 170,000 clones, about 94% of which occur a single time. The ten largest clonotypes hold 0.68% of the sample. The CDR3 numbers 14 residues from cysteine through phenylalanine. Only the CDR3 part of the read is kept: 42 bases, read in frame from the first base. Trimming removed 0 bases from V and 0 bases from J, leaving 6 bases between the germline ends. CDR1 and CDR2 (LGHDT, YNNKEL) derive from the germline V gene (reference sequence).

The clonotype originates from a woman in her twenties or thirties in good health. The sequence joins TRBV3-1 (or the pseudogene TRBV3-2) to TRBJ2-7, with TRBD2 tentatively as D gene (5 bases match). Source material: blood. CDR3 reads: CASSQDRGSYEQYF. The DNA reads TGTGCCAGCAGCCAAGATCGGGGCTCCTACGAGCAGTACTTC.